This T cell receptor beta chain stems from a study of blood T cell repertoires in COVID-19 (TCRdb year 2020). Broadly, across the study: Collaborator samples came from the United States, Italy and Spain and covered acute and convalescent phases of COVID-19. The prospective study material was composed of cDNA or gDNA derived from T cells, B-cell-depleted T cells, or PBMCs. The dataset comprised deeply sampled blood TCRbeta repertoires from subjects exposed to, actively infected with, or recovered from COVID-19. A freely available public database, intended as a resource for researchers studying the immune response to SARS-CoV-2, is where the repertoires were released. The samples were drawn from the first 160 participants of the ongoing ImmuneRACE study and from 1,254 subjects provided by 6 global collaborators. The sample metadata nearly always contained a de-identified subject ID, COVID-19 status, age in years and sex. Where available, HLA class I and class II types were taken from metadata supplied by the sample provider and were not determined by assay-based typing. On the study overall, not on this receptor specifically: The quantity of clinical and demographic metadata differed by source and by participant and was supplied without curation.

The trim is 3 bases for V and 3 bases for J, with a gap of 3 bases between the germline ends. For CDR1 and CDR2, the germline V gene lists SGHNT and YENEEA. The CDR3 starts with the cysteine, ends with the phenylalanine, and has 11 residues. Here the CDR3 DNA is all that survives: 33 bases in frame from base 1. TCRbeta CDR3 regions were amplified from genomic DNA using the immunoSEQ Assay, a bias-controlled multiplex PCR. The study's own analysis went as follows. The number of nucleated cells in each sample was estimated from the amplification of reference gene primers within the assay. To quantify the absolute abundance of each unique TCRbeta CDR3 rearrangement, sequence reads were collapsed and filtered. For each sample, productive Simpson clonality was calculated as the square root of Simpson's diversity index over productive rearrangements. TCRdb limited this immuneACCESS table to in-frame rearrangements with V and J called. A share of clones is missing; checked studies link under half to unresolved V genes, and the rest is unexplained. V and J calls and clone size come straight from that table; D and trimming were deduced from the DNA. The sample table records some 250,000 clones; approximately 84% of these occur just once. The biggest ten clones account for 3% to 4% of the sample.

Turning to this clone: Its antigen remains undetermined. Nothing much larger sits one base from this clone, and base qualities are not available.

In the prospective study, participants were 18 to 89 years old, resided in under 30 geographic areas of the United States, and were enrolled through a virtual design. In the prospective study, participants were assigned to cohorts based on the clinical history participants reported in a screening survey and a study questionnaire. In the prospective study, mobile phlebotomists collected whole blood, serum and a nasopharyngeal or oropharyngeal swab from each participant. Prospective study participants could optionally give additional blood draws and questionnaires over a roughly 2-month period. Before DNA extraction, prospective study blood samples were shipped either frozen or at room temperature.

The V gene is TRBV11-3 and the J gene is TRBJ2-7, with the D gene call left open. Sample: PBMCs or T cells enriched from blood (not recorded which). The TCR originated in a middle-aged woman with acute COVID-19. The encoded CDR3 is CASSFYYEQYF. In nucleotides, the sequence is TGTGCCAGCAGCTTTTACTACGAGCAGTACTTC.